This T cell receptor (beta chain) derives from a study of T cell changes during pregnancy in multiple sclerosis. Sequencing was performed with immunoSEQ multiplex PCR; in TCRdb, only in-frame clones are kept and a portion is missing. The sample yields 29,000 or so clones, around nine tenths seen once. The receptor's source is a female donor with multiple sclerosis, enrolled in a pregnancy study. The material sequenced was CD8+ T cells from peripheral blood mononuclear cells, taken before pregnancy.

The CDR3 sequence is CASSFGTALSYNEQFF. The CDR3 DNA follows: TGTGCCAGCAGCTTCGGGACAGCCCTATCCTACAATGAGCAGTTCTTC. This sequence joins TRBV11-2 and TRBJ2-1, with TRBD1 matching over 7 bases. This CDR3 is built from 16 residues. The V gene end was trimmed by 3 bases and the J gene end by 1 base; junction bases not matched to a gene: 6. The germline gives CDR1 SGHAT, CDR2 FQNNGV.